This entry lists 21 T cell receptor beta chains sequenced from one sample in a study of T cell clonality in common variable immunodeficiency. Assay used: immunoSEQ multiplex PCR; TCRdb lists only in-frame clones, some missing. The repertoire consists of some 28,000 clones, none detected only once. Sequences were obtained from peripheral blood mononuclear cells. These receptor sequences come from a person aged 18 to 70 in good health.

This clone was recorded at least ten times. The read terminates 3 residues before the CDR3 end, so the remaining end is supplied by the germline J gene. This chain uses TRBV4-2 with TRBJ2-1, with D possibly being TRBD1 or TRBD2 (6 bases each). The germline V gene encodes CDR1 LGHNA and CDR2 YNFKEQ. CDR3 length: 18 amino acids. V gave up 1 base and J gave up 6 bases, with 22 bases separating them. CDR3 loop: CASSQARRDNLLRNEQFF. CDR3 DNA (partial): TGTGCCAGCAGCCAAGCTCGGCGGGACAACTTATTGCGCAATGAG.

This clone was seen at least ten times. The read terminates 3 residues ahead of where the CDR3 ends, so the germline J gene completes it. The V gene is TRBV7-6, the J gene TRBJ2-2, with TRBD1 identical over 9 bases. J was trimmed by 6 bases and V by 4 bases; bases with no gene match: 0. Germline V lookup: CDR1 SGHVS, CDR2 FNYEAQ. This CDR3 has 13 amino acids. CDR3 protein: CASSWTGAGELFF. The CDR3 DNA, read in part, is TGTGCCAGCAGCTGGACAGGGGCCGGGGAG. Full variable domain (rest looked up from reference TRBV7-6 and TRBJ2-2): GAGVSQSPRYKVTKRGQDVALRCDPISGHVSLYWYRQALGQGPEFLTYFNYEAQQDKSGLPNDRFSAERPEGSISTLTIQRTEQRDSAMYRCASSWTGAGELFFGEGSRLTVL.

In this sample, this clone turned up many times. The CDR3 extends 3 residues past the end of the read, so its final part is completed from the germline J gene. The rearrangement links TRBV2 to TRBJ2-5; 9 bases are shared with TRBD1. The CDR3 is 15 residues long. The trim removed 7 bases at V and 5 bases at J, leaving 11 bases unmatched. Germline assignment: CDR1 SNHLY and CDR2 FYNNEI. CDR3 amino acids: CASTLGDRVSETQYF. The sequenced CDR3 bases are TGTGCCAGCACCTTGGGGGACAGGGTTTCGGAGACC.

This clone was counted ten times or more. The CDR3 goes on 3 residues after the read ends, and that part is filled in from the germline J gene. The chain combines TRBV19 with TRBJ2-2; 8 bases line up with TRBD1. Trimming at V came to 11 bases and at J to 2 bases, leaving 7 bases not matched to a gene. Germline V lookup: CDR1 LNHDA, CDR2 SQIVND (reference sequence). The CDR3 runs 14 residues. CDR3 bases read: TGTGCCCAGTGCAGGGGGCGAAACACCGGGGAG. Its protein product is CAQCRGRNTGE. The entire CDR3 protein reads CAQCRGRNTGELFF.

This clone was counted ten times or more. The CDR3 end lies 3 residues beyond the end of the read and is filled in from the germline J gene. V is TRBV20-1 and J is TRBJ2-1, with D possibly matching TRBD1 (6 bases). V was cut by 2 bases and J by 8 bases, with 13 bases left in between. This CDR3 has 13 residues. Germline V lookup: CDR1 DFQATT, CDR2 SNEGSKA (reference sequence). The CDR3 sequence: CSARSPGHYEQFF. CDR3 DNA, as far as it was read: TGCAGTGCTAGAAGCCCGGGACACTATGAG.

Regarding this clone: The sequenced fragment ends 3 residues before the CDR3 boundary, so the rest is inferred from the germline J gene. The genes are TRBV19 and TRBJ2-3; D unresolved. The V gene's germline CDR1 is LNHDA and CDR2 SQIVND (reference sequence). V lost 3 bases, J lost 5 bases, and 18 bases lay in between. This CDR3 spans 16 amino acids. CDR3 DNA, as far as it was read: TGTGCCAGTAGTATCCCCCCCGGGTCCGGCGAAGATACG. It specifies CASSIPPGSGEDT. The full CDR3 is CASSIPPGSGEDTQYF.

This clone has a handful of counts. Read data end 3 residues before the CDR3 end; the end is taken from the germline J gene. The V call is TRBV2, the J call TRBJ2-3; maybe TRBD2 (6 bases). The CDR3 contains 16 residues. CDR1 and CDR2 from the germline V gene are SNHLY and FYNNEI. Trimming took off 6 bases at V and 5 bases at J, with 21 bases between the two ends. CDR3 DNA (partial): TGTGCCAGCAGGTTCGGCGGGACTTGGACCCTAGATACG. It specifies CASRFGGTWTLDT. The CDR3 as a whole reads CASRFGGTWTLDTQYF. The whole variable domain, remainder taken from reference TRBV2 and TRBJ2-3, is EPEVTQTPSHQVTQMGQEVILRCVPISNHLYFYWYRQILGQKVEFLVSFYNNEISEKSEIFDDQFSVERPDGSNFTLKIRSTKLEDSAMYFCASRFGGTWTLDTQYFGPGTRLTVL.

Ten or more counts support this clone. Sequencing ends 3 residues short of the CDR3 end; the germline J gene provides the rest. The V call is TRBV7-6, the J call TRBJ1-6; D gene uncertain. The V and J ends lost 2 bases and 9 bases respectively, with 17 bases between them. Germline assignment: CDR1 SGHVS and CDR2 FNYEAQ. The CDR3 contains 16 residues. The sequenced CDR3 bases are TGTGCCAGCAGCTTAACGGCGGGAGCTCTTCGTTCACCC. It encodes CASSLTAGALRSP. The CDR3 in its entirety is CASSLTAGALRSPLHF. Supplemented by reference TRBV7-6 and TRBJ1-6, the full variable domain reads GAGVSQSPRYKVTKRGQDVALRCDPISGHVSLYWYRQALGQGPEFLTYFNYEAQQDKSGLPNDRFSAERPEGSISTLTIQRTEQRDSAMYRCASSLTAGALRSPLHFGNGTRLTVT.

This clone has at least ten counts. One end of the junction fails to match germline, which may point to a read error. The read stops 3 residues short of the end of the CDR3; the missing end is completed from the germline J gene. V usage is TRBV7-2 and J usage is TRBJ1-6, with D hard to call. From germline, CDR1 is SGHTA and CDR2 FQGNSA. The CDR3 is 13 amino acids. CDR3: CASSLTTYSPLHF. The sequenced part of the CDR3 DNA is TGTGCCAGCAGCTTAACGACTTATTCTCCC. Variable domain in full (rest from reference TRBV7-2 and TRBJ1-6): GAGVSQSPSNKVTEKGKDVELRCDPISGHTALYWYRQSLGQGLEFLIYFQGNSAPDKSGLPSDRFSAERTGGSVSTLTIQRTQQEDSAVYLCASSLTTYSPLHFGNGTRLTVT.

This clone has more than one count but fewer than ten. Read data end 3 residues before the CDR3 end; the end is taken from the germline J gene. The chain recombines TRBV7-6 with TRBJ2-5; TRBD1 might be the D (5 bases). The V and J ends lost 4 bases and 6 bases respectively, with 15 bases between them. CDR3 length: 14 residues. The germline V gene has CDR1 SGHVS and CDR2 FNYEAQ. The sequenced part of the CDR3 DNA is TGTGCCAGCAGCTATGATCAGGGTTCGAAGACC. This codes for CASSYDQGSKT. The full CDR3 protein is CASSYDQGSKTQYF.

There are a few counts of this clone. The CDR3 bases that were read are TGTGCCAGTAGTATAGATCGGGGGGTTAATCAGCCC. Translation: CASSIDRGVNQP. The full CDR3 is CASSIDRGVNQPQHF. The chain recombines TRBV19 with TRBJ1-5; tentative D call: TRBD1 (5 bases). Read sequence stops 3 residues before the CDR3 end, and the germline J gene provides the missing end. The CDR3 covers 15 residues. Germline V lookup: CDR1 LNHDA, CDR2 SQIVND (reference sequence). The V and J ends lost 0 bases and 4 bases respectively, with 10 bases between them.

This clone showed up many times. The read ends 3 residues before the CDR3 terminus; that terminus is restored from the germline J gene. The chain links TRBV20-1 to TRBJ1-3; D gene uncertain. Trimming took 0 bases from V and 0 from J, leaving 6 bases between them. CDR3 length equals 14 residues. From germline, CDR1 is DFQATT and CDR2 SNEGSKA (reference sequence). Here the CDR3 reads CSARDSRSGNTIYF. The CDR3 DNA, read in part, is TGCAGTGCTAGAGACTCTCGCTCTGGAAACACC.

This clone was counted many times. The read terminates 3 residues before the CDR3 end, so the remaining end is supplied by the germline J gene. The V and J genes are TRBV19 and TRBJ2-2; D gene uncertain. V shed 3 bases and J shed 0 bases, with 8 bases lying between them. Germline V gene lookup returns CDR1 LNHDA and CDR2 SQIVND (reference sequence). This CDR3 has 15 amino acids. The CDR3 bases that were read are TGTGCCAGTAGTATCCGGCAGGCGAACACCGGGGAG. Translation gives CASSIRQANTGE. The whole CDR3 reads CASSIRQANTGELFF.

This clone was counted ten times or more. The read comes to an end 3 residues before the CDR3 does, leaving the germline J gene to fill in the end. This chain joins TRBV29-1 and TRBJ2-3; 7 bases are shared with TRBD2. J was trimmed by 2 bases and V by 3 bases; bases with no gene match: 11. CDR3 length: 16 amino acids. The germline V gene has CDR1 SQVTM and CDR2 ANQGSEA. CDR3 DNA, as far as it was read: TGCAGCGTTGAGGGCGGGGGAGGGGATGTCACAGATACG. This translates into CSVEGGGGDVTDT. The full CDR3 protein reads CSVEGGGGDVTDTQYF.

In its sample, this clone was seen many times. The read ends 3 residues early relative to the CDR3; the germline J gene fills the gap. This sequence joins TRBV19 and TRBJ2-7, with 7 nucleotides matching TRBD1. Losses at the gene ends were 6 bases for V and 3 bases for J; bases not matched to a gene: 8. Germline assignment: CDR1 LNHDA and CDR2 SQIVND (reference sequence). There are 14 residues in the CDR3. This CDR3 is CASSSTGDGYEQYF. The sequenced CDR3 bases are TGTGCCAGTAGCTCCACAGGGGATGGCTACGAG.

This clone has at least ten counts. The read ends 3 residues shy of where the CDR3 ends; the end is completed using the germline J gene. The V and J genes are TRBV29-1 and TRBJ2-7, with D unclear. This CDR3 region has 13 residues. Between the trimmed V and J ends, which lost 4 bases and 3 bases, there was a span of 13 bases. Per germline, CDR1 SQVTM and CDR2 ANQGSEA. CDR3 sequence reads: CSVGSNNYYEQYF. CDR3 DNA, as far as it was read: TGCAGCGTTGGTTCAAACAACTACTACGAG.

This clone was recorded many times. With the read ending 3 residues before the CDR3 end, the germline J gene is used to fill in that end. This chain joins TRBV14 and TRBJ2-1, with a possible D match to TRBD1 (5 bases). The CDR3 has 16 residues. V lost 1 base and J lost 2, with 12 bases in between. Germline V lookup: CDR1 SGHDN, CDR2 FVKESK. The covered CDR3 bases are TGTGCCAGCAGCCAAGGGCTAGGGGTCCCCTACAATGAG. Protein sequence: CASSQGLGVPYNE. The CDR3, in full, reads CASSQGLGVPYNEQFF. Together with reference TRBV14 and TRBJ2-1, the CDR3 gives the full variable domain: EAGVTQFPSHSVIEKGQTVTLRCDPISGHDNLYWYRRVMGKEIKFLLHFVKESKQDESGMPNNRFLAERTGGTYSTLKVQPAELEDSGVYFCASSQGLGVPYNEQFFGPGTRLTVL.

At least ten counts were recorded for this clone. The read ends 3 residues shy of where the CDR3 ends; the end is completed using the germline J gene. This chain connects TRBV7-2 to TRBJ2-7, with 8 positions matching TRBD1. The germline V gene has CDR1 SGHTA and CDR2 FQGNSA. Unmatched junction bases numbered 6, after V lost 5 bases and J lost 0 bases. CDR3 size: 15 residues. The CDR3 sequence is CASSDRDRSSYEQYF. CDR3 bases read: TGTGCCAGCAGCGATCGGGACAGGAGCTCCTACGAG.

The sample holds many counts of this clone. The DNA read from the CDR3 is TGTGCCAGTAGTATCTCCCAGACAGGAGCCTATGGC. It is translated as CASSISQTGAYG. The whole CDR3 region reads CASSISQTGAYGYTF. This chain links TRBV19 with TRBJ1-2; possibly TRBD1 for D (6 bases). The read finishes 3 residues shy of the CDR3 end, and the germline J gene is used to complete it. The germline V and J ends were trimmed by 3 bases and 4 bases, with 15 bases remaining between them. This CDR3 has 15 amino acids. Germline values: CDR1 LNHDA, CDR2 SQIVND (reference sequence).

At least ten counts were recorded for this clone. Coverage ceases 3 residues before the CDR3 finishes, and the germline J gene fills in the end. The chain is built from TRBV29-1 and TRBJ1-1; D ambiguous. The germline gives CDR1 SQVTM, CDR2 ANQGSEA. This CDR3 region has 14 residues. CDR3 protein: CSVAMRVGHSGAFF. Incomplete CDR3 DNA: TGCAGCGTTGCCATGAGGGTCGGTCATTCTGGA.

This clone occurred many times. The read comes to an end 3 residues before the CDR3 does, leaving the germline J gene to fill in the end. The genes are TRBV6-2 or TRBV6-3 and TRBJ2-2; D is perhaps TRBD2 (5 bases). This CDR3 contains 17 residues. Between the trimmed V and J ends, which lost 6 bases and 4 bases, there was a span of 21 bases. CDR1 is MNHEY, CDR2 SVGEGT, per germline. The chain's CDR3 is CASRRYRGDLSTGELFF. The covered CDR3 bases are TGTGCCAGCAGACGATATCGGGGAGACCTGAGCACCGGGGAG.